This TCR beta chain was identified during a study of Graves' ophthalmopathy and Graves' hyperthyroidism (dated by TCRdb to 2017 to 2018). Regarding the complete study: Hyperthyroidism was considered stable if no progression to ophthalmopathy occurred within 18 months of follow-up. TCR beta repertoire signatures were used to distinguish Graves' ophthalmopathy from Graves' hyperthyroidism and to predict progression to ophthalmopathy. In total, 120 to 150 blood samples were TCR-sequenced: fewer than 50 ophthalmopathy, some 80 hyperthyroidism and about 17 hyperthyroidism-to-ophthalmopathy patients. A discovery set of 100 patients (around 44 ophthalmopathy, 55 to 60 stable hyperthyroidism) was enrolled to explore V-J signatures distinguishing ophthalmopathy from hyperthyroidism. The independent validation cohort included roughly 19 hyperthyroidism patients plus 17 patients who later progressed from hyperthyroidism to ophthalmopathy. In roughly 6 hyperthyroidism patients, T-cell repertoires of thyroid tissue and blood were compared. After sampling, hyperthyroidism patients received methimazole starting at 30 mg daily, and ophthalmopathy patients received high-dose intravenous methylprednisolone.

This clonotype turned up a few times. Its cognate antigen has yet to be identified. Per-base qualities were not stored, and no clone one base away is much larger. Patients with hyperthyroidism were aged 18 to 65 years, had been newly diagnosed, and had a disease duration of less than 2 months. Anyone with other autoimmune diseases, uncontrolled infections, pregnancy or lactation was excluded from the study. Diagnosis relied on clinical symptoms, serum thyroxine, TRAb, thyroid ultrasound and orbital computed tomography. Total RNA was extracted using Trizol reagent, and RNA quality was checked on an Agilent 2100 Bioanalyzer. CDR1 and CDR2 were assigned from the germline V gene as MNHNS and SASEGT. Inclusive of the bounding cysteine and phenylalanine, the CDR3 is 15 residues long. Only CDR3 DNA is held: 45 bases, read in frame from base 1. V and J are truncated by 7 bases and 1 base respectively, leaving an intervening sequence of 17 bases.

For repertoire sequencing, TCR beta CDR3 regions were amplified from RNA transcripts. A first-round RT-PCR used HTBI primers with the Qiagen OneStep RT-PCR kit, followed by a second-round multiplex PCR, size selection and purification. Libraries were sequenced on an Illumina HiSeq2000 using paired-end 100 bp reads. The source study handled its data this way. SOAPnuke was used to process the reads, removing any read that contained adapters or uncalled bases, had a mean Phred below 15, or lacked an exact match to the constant primer or identifier. High-quality paired reads were merged with COPE v1.2.5. Each unique nucleotide sequence was treated as a clonotype, and MiTCR v1.1 was used to align the clonotypes to the IMGT TRB V, D and J references. Analysis was restricted to V-J combinations with a frequency above 0.0001, which covered roughly 99% of repertoires. A TCR clonal expansion and chaos score per V-J combination was defined as the ratio of F50 clonal expansion to chaos observed in the TCRdist matrix. Welch's t-statistics and random forest were used to reduce the features to some 13 V-J combinations, which were then used as input to a naive Bayes classifier. The similarity between thyroid and blood repertoires was quantified using the Morisita-Horn index. The public sequencing data were trimmed at Q25 with fastp and processed into clonotypes with MiXCR by TCRdb, which kept only in-frame beta chains. Entries that share a CDR3 protein sequence are merged under the most common genes and DNA. Clone size and V and J calls follow TCRdb, not the original study. The sample table lists a few hundred thousand distinct CDR3 sequences, 35% to 45% of them with a count of one. Around 4% of the sample is in the top ten clones.

General findings and caveats noted by the study authors: In cross-validation, the 13-signature model distinguished ophthalmopathy from stable hyperthyroidism with about 88% sensitivity and around 81% specificity, and in the test set the corresponding values were around 78% and 73%. In validation, the model predicted ophthalmopathy progression with nearly 71% sensitivity and around 72% specificity; 12 predicted patients were CT-confirmed with GO in a median of about 6.2 months. No statistical method was used to set the sample size in advance, and the investigators knew which group each participant was assigned to. Most of the expanded thyroid clonotypes with a frequency above 0.001 were also detected in blood, and it was suggested that the thyroid immune response may be reflected by blood repertoires.

Source material: peripheral blood or thyroid tissue (not recorded which). The receptor comes from an adult man with Graves' hyperthyroidism. The chain couples TRBV6-1 to TRBJ2-7; a tentative D match to TRBD1 spans 6 bases. CDR3 sequence: CASTVFRDTSYEQYF. The bases read TGTGCCAGCACTGTCTTTCGGGACACGTCCTACGAGCAGTACTTC.